The 11 T cell receptor beta chains presented below share a single source sample, sequenced in a study of blood T cell repertoires in COVID-19. Only in-frame clones appear in the TCRdb table, and some are missing; sequencing was by immunoSEQ multiplex PCR. Seen here are 55,000 to 80,000 clones, over 80% observed once, and the top ten hold roughly 18%. Sample: peripheral blood. The receptors originated from a woman over 75 with acute or convalescent COVID-19.

This chain connects TRBV5-1 to TRBJ1-1; tentative D call: TRBD1 (5 bases). The germline gives CDR1 SGHRS, CDR2 YFSETQ. The CDR3 is made up of 14 amino acids. Trimming left V 4 bases short and J 4 bases short, with 14 bases between. This chain's CDR3 is CASSSRPGGTEAFF. The CDR3 DNA reads TGCGCCAGCAGCAGCAGACCGGGGGGCACTGAAGCTTTCTTT.

V and J are TRBV6-6 and TRBJ2-7; TRBD1 agrees at 8 bases. Germline loops: CDR1 MNHNY, CDR2 SVGAGI (reference sequence). The CDR3 is 15 amino acids. V gave up 6 bases and J gave up 1 base; unmatched junction bases: 8. The DNA of the CDR3 is TGTGCCAGCAGGGCGACAGGGGTCGATTCCTACGAGCAGTACTTC. Residues: CASRATGVDSYEQYF.

The chain links TRBV11-2 to TRBJ1-3; D is uncertain. CDR3 length equals 13 residues. CDR1 and CDR2 (germline): SGHAT, FQNNGV. The V gene lost 3 bases and the J gene lost 3 bases, with 6 bases spanning the gap. In DNA, the CDR3 is TGTGCCAGCAGCTTGGCATTTGGAAACACCATATATTTT. Its protein is CASSLAFGNTIYF.

The gene calls are TRBV27 and TRBJ2-2; 7 nucleotides align to TRBD1. Trimming took 9 bases from V and 8 from J; bases not matched to a gene: 15. CDR3 length: 15 amino acids. The germline gives CDR1 MNHEY, CDR2 SMNVEV (reference sequence). The CDR3 bases are TGTGCCAGTGGCGGACAGGCAGGCGTCGCGGGGGAGCTGTTTTTT. This sequence encodes CASGGQAGVAGELFF.

The chain couples TRBV5-4 to TRBJ2-5, with 8 bases aligning to TRBD2. The CDR3 sequence is 16 residues long. Germline CDR1 SGHNT, CDR2 YYREEE (reference sequence). The V gene end was trimmed by 5 bases and the J gene end by 2 bases; junction bases not matched to a gene: 11. The CDR3 nucleotides read TGTGCCAGCAGTCTCTCCGCGGGGGGAGGTCAAGAGACCCAGTACTTC. Residues: CASSLSAGGGQETQYF.

This clone was seen only a few times. The chain uses TRBV5-1 and TRBJ2-3, with TRBD2 identical over 8 bases. The CDR3 runs to 16 residues. Germline CDR1 SGHRS, CDR2 YFSETQ. The ends lost 4 bases at V and 0 bases at J; junction bases unmatched: 7. The CDR3 sequence: CASSLLGGASTDTQYF. CDR3 in DNA: TGCGCCAGCAGCCTACTCGGGGGGGCTAGCACAGATACGCAGTATTTT. Looking up the rest from reference TRBV5-1 and TRBJ2-3 gives the full variable domain: KAGVTQTPRYLIKTRGQQVTLSCSPISGHRSVSWYQQTPGQGLQFLFEYFSETQRNKGNFPGRFSGRQFSNSRSEMNVSTLELGDSALYLCASSLLGGASTDTQYFGPGTRLTVL.

This clone showed up just a few times. The chain couples TRBV10-3 to TRBJ1-2, with a possible D match to TRBD1 (5 bases). Germline CDR1 and CDR2: ENHRY and SYGVKD. The ends were cut back, 6 bases at V and 5 bases at J, with 10 bases in the middle. The CDR3 is 12 residues long. The CDR3: CAISQGRYGYTF. In DNA, the CDR3 is TGTGCCATCAGCCAGGGAAGGTATGGCTACACCTTC.

The chain combines TRBV21-1 with TRBJ2-2; the table names TRBD2, a call not compared with the DNA. TRBV21-1 is reported as a pseudogene. The CDR3 sequence is 16 residues long. The CDR3 spells CASSIWGDPNTGELFF. CDR3 in DNA: TGTGCCAGCAGCATATGGGGGGATCCGAACACCGGGGAGCTGTTTTTT.

This clone was seen just once. The rearrangement links TRBV15 to TRBJ2-6, with D tentatively TRBD2 (6 bases). The germline gives CDR1 LNHNV, CDR2 YYDKDF (reference sequence). This CDR3 region has 18 residues. The ends were cut back, 3 bases at V and 0 bases at J, with 15 bases in the middle. The chain's CDR3 is CATSRAGTVSSGANVLTF. The DNA of the CDR3 is TGTGCCACCAGCAGGGCGGGGACTGTGAGCTCTGGGGCCAACGTCCTGACTTTC.

The CDR3, as DNA: TGTGCCAGCTCAATACAGGGGGCCGCCGATGAGCAGTTCTTC. The encoded protein is CASSIQGAADEQFF. The chain recombines TRBV18 with TRBJ2-1; 9 bases are a match to TRBD1. The length of the CDR3 is 14 residues. The ends lost 5 bases at V and 8 bases at J; junction bases unmatched: 7. Germline CDR1 KGHSH, CDR2 LQKENI.

J is TRBJ1-6 and V is TRBV30, with 7 bases aligning to TRBD1. V trimming: 1 base; J trimming: 10 bases; junction bases outside the gene matches: 4. Germline V gives CDR1 GTSNPN, CDR2 SVGIG (reference sequence). This CDR3 comprises 13 residues. The CDR3 loop is CAWSALRGSPLHF. CDR3 nucleotide sequence: TGTGCCTGGAGTGCACTCAGGGGGTCACCCCTCCACTTT.